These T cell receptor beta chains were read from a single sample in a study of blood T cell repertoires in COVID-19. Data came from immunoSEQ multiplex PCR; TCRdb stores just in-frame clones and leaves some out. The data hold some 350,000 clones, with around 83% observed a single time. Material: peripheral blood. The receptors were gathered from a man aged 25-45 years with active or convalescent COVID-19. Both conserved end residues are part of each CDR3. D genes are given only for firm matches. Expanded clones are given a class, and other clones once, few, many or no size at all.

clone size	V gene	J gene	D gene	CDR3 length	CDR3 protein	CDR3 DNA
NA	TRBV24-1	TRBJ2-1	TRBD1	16	CATSDPGTGLFNEQFF	TGTGCCACCAGTGACCCCGGGACAGGGCTATTCAATGAGCAGTTCTTC
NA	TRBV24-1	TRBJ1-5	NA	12	CATGGDSQPQHF	TGTGCCACCGGGGGCGACAGTCAGCCCCAGCATTTT
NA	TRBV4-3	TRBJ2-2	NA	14	CASSPVVRTGELFF	TGCGCCAGCAGCCCGGTAGTGAGGACCGGGGAGCTGTTTTTT
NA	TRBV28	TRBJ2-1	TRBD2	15	CASSPPAGVTAEQFF	TGTGCCAGCAGTCCTCCAGCGGGAGTTACGGCTGAGCAGTTCTTC
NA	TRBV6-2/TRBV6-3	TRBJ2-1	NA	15	CASSQGLRANNEQFF	TGTGCCAGCAGCCAGGGACTTCGGGCTAACAATGAGCAGTTCTTC
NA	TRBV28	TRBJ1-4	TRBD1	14	CASSFGTGYEKLFF	TGTGCCAGCAGTTTCGGGACAGGGTACGAAAAACTGTTTTTT
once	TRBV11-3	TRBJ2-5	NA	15	CASSLTGTHQETQYF	TGTGCCAGCAGCTTAACCGGGACTCACCAAGAGACCCAGTACTTC
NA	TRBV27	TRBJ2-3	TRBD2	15	CASRPLAGDTDTQYF	TGTGCCAGCAGGCCACTAGCGGGAGATACAGATACGCAGTATTTT
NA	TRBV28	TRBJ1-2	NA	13	CANSPRGSYGYTF	TGTGCCAACTCTCCCAGGGGCTCCTATGGCTACACCTTC
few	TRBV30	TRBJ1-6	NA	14	CAWSVLGGESPLHF	TGTGCCTGGAGTGTACTAGGAGGGGAATCACCCCTCCACTTT
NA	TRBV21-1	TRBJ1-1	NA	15	CASSKWVGGHTEAFF	TGTGCCAGCAGCAAATGGGTGGGGGGGCACACTGAAGCTTTCTTT
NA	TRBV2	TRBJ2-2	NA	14	CASIRTENTGELFF	TGTGCCAGTATACGGACAGAGAACACCGGGGAGCTGTTTTTT
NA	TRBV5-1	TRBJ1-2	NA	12	CASSLPGYGYTF	TGCGCCAGCAGCCTGCCCGGCTATGGCTACACCTTC
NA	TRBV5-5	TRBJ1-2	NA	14	CASSWGLSDYGYTF	TGTGCCAGCAGCTGGGGACTCTCCGACTATGGCTACACCTTC
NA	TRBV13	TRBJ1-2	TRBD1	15	CASSLQGGAYYGYTF	TGTGCCAGCAGCCTACAGGGGGGAGCTTACTATGGCTACACCTTC
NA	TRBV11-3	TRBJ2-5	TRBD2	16	CASSPRTSGGEETQYF	TGTGCCAGCAGCCCTCGGACTAGCGGGGGGGAAGAGACCCAGTACTTC
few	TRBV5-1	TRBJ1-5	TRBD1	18	CASSIPGQRLYSNQPQHF	TGCGCCAGCAGCATTCCGGGACAGCGTCTCTATAGCAATCAGCCCCAGCATTTT
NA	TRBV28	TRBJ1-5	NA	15	CASSPGTGGNQPQHF	TGTGCCAGCAGCCCAGGGACTGGGGGGAATCAGCCCCAGCATTTT
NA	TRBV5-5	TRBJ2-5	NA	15	CASSNPGSRGETQYF	TGTGCCAGCAGCAACCCGGGCTCGCGGGGTGAGACCCAGTACTTC
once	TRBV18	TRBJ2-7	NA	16	CASSPRRDTSSYEQYF	TGTGCCAGCTCACCACGTAGGGACACAAGCTCCTACGAGCAGTACTTC
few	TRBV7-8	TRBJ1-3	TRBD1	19	CASSSAGTGGSSAGNTIYF	TGTGCCAGCAGCTCCGCCGGGACAGGGGGCAGTAGCGCTGGAAACACCATATATTTT